A selection of T cell receptor beta chains follows, all from one sample in a study of OX40 agonist ivuxolimab in advanced cancers. Libraries were prepared by immunoSEQ multiplex PCR; TCRdb keeps only in-frame clonotypes and omits some of them. Of around 95,000 clones in the sample, approximately 89% were seen once. Here the sequenced sample was CD4+ or CD8+ T cells sorted from blood, taken in a trial of the OX40 agonist ivuxolimab. These TCRs come from an adult with an advanced solid tumor such as melanoma, head and neck, liver or kidney cancer. CDR3s include the opening cysteine and the closing phenylalanine or tryptophan. A D gene is named only where the DNA matches it firmly. Size tells how often a clone was seen (once, few, many) or the class of an expanded clone, and some rows leave it out.

clone_size,d_call,j_call,cdr3_length,v_call,cdr3_nt,cdr3_aa
once,NA,TRBJ1-2,14,TRBV7-9,TGTGCCAGCAGCTTGCGGCAGGGTGTCTATGGCTACACCTTC,CASSLRQGVYGYTF
NA,NA,TRBJ1-3,15,TRBV2,TGTGCCAGCAGTCCCCGACTAGATCCTGGAAACACCATATATTTT,CASSPRLDPGNTIYF
NA,NA,TRBJ1-5,13,TRBV6-5,TGTGCCAGCAGTTACTCGATTTACCAGCCCCAGCATTTT,CASSYSIYQPQHF
NA,TRBD1,TRBJ2-1,17,TRBV15,TGTGCCACCAGCAGCGGGACCGGGACAGGGAAGTACAATGAGCAGTTCTTC,CATSSGTGTGKYNEQFF
NA,TRBD1,TRBJ1-3,15,TRBV5-1,TGCGCCAGCAGCTTGGACAGGGGGCTTGGAAACACCATATATTTT,CASSLDRGLGNTIYF
once,NA,TRBJ2-7,12,TRBV25-1,TGTGCCAGCAGCGGGGACTCCTACGAGCAGTACTTC,CASSGDSYEQYF
NA,NA,TRBJ2-7,15,TRBV28,TGTGCCAGCAGCAATTTGGGGTCTTTCTCCTACGAGCAGTACTTC,CASSNLGSFSYEQYF
NA,NA,TRBJ2-7,14,TRBV6-6,TGTGCCAGCGGGTCGGTAATCAGCTCCTACGAGCAGTACTTC,CASGSVISSYEQYF
NA,TRBD1,TRBJ1-5,15,TRBV19,TGTGCCAGTAGGCGACAGGGTTGGGGCAATCAGCCCCAGCATTTT,CASRRQGWGNQPQHF
once,NA,TRBJ1-1,13,TRBV7-8,TGTGCCAGCAGCGCCTTTCCAGTTGTGGAAGCTTTCTTT,CASSAFPVVEAFF
NA,NA,TRBJ1-5,13,TRBV10-1,TGCGCCAGCAGTGACTTTCGCAATCAGCCCCAGCATTTT,CASSDFRNQPQHF
NA,TRBD2,TRBJ2-5,17,TRBV7-3,TGTGCCAGCAGCTTACGGGCGGGAGGGCGCGGAGGGGAGACCCAGTACTTC,CASSLRAGGRGGETQYF
NA,NA,TRBJ2-5,15,TRBV18,TGTGCCAGCTCACCACCGTATGCAGGGGAAGAGACCCAGTACTTC,CASSPPYAGEETQYF
NA,NA,TRBJ2-1,14,TRBV5-1,TGCGCCAGCAGCTTTACAGGGAACTACAATGAGCAGTTCTTC,CASSFTGNYNEQFF
NA,TRBD2,TRBJ2-7,16,TRBV7-9,TGTGCCAGCAGCTTAGAGACTAGCGGGGGAACCTACGAGCAGTACTTC,CASSLETSGGTYEQYF
NA,NA,TRBJ2-2,14,TRBV4-2,TGTGCCAGCAGCAATCAGGATGTCGCCGGGGAGCTGTTTTTT,CASSNQDVAGELFF
NA,TRBD1,TRBJ1-4,15,TRBV19,TGTGCCAGTAGGCCAAGGGGGACAGGGAATGAAAAACTGTTTTTT,CASRPRGTGNEKLFF
NA,NA,TRBJ2-2,15,TRBV11-3,TGTGCCAGCAGCTTAGGAGGGAGTCAGGCCGGGGAGCTGTTTTTT,CASSLGGSQAGELFF
NA,TRBD2,TRBJ2-5,15,TRBV7-2,TGTGCCAGCAGCTCCGGGACTAGCGGGAGTGAGACCCAGTACTTC,CASSSGTSGSETQYF
NA,NA,TRBJ2-5,13,TRBV18,TGTGCCAGCTCACCACCGGCCAGCGATACCCAGTACTTC,CASSPPASDTQYF
NA,NA,TRBJ2-3,12,TRBV5-1,TGCGCCAGCAGCTTGGGGATGGATACGCAGTATTTT,CASSLGMDTQYF
NA,NA,TRBJ1-5,14,TRBV9,TGTGCCAGCAGCGTTCGGTCAGACAATCAGCCCCAGCATTTT,CASSVRSDNQPQHF
NA,NA,TRBJ2-1,14,TRBV7-2,TGTGCCAGCAGCTTAGCGTCAGGGTTCAATGAGCAGTTCTTC,CASSLASGFNEQFF
few,NA,TRBJ2-7,14,TRBV18,TGTGCCAGCTCACCAACAAATCGCTCCTACGAGCAGTACTTC,CASSPTNRSYEQYF
NA,NA,TRBJ1-5,16,TRBV7-2,TGTGCCAGCAGCTTAGTCGGGGAGGCGGGCAATCAGCCCCAGCATTTT,CASSLVGEAGNQPQHF
NA,NA,TRBJ2-6,19,TRBV19,TGTGCCAGCCAACGGGACCCTACCCAGGTTATCTCTGGGGCCAACGTCCTGACTTTC,CASQRDPTQVISGANVLTF
NA,TRBD1,TRBJ1-2,14,TRBV7-6,TGTGCCAGCAGCTTAGATGACAGGGCGGGTGGCTACACCTTC,CASSLDDRAGGYTF
NA,NA,TRBJ2-1,14,TRBV18,TGTGCCAGCTCACCAGGGACTCAATACAATGAGCAGTTCTTC,CASSPGTQYNEQFF
NA,TRBD1,TRBJ2-5,16,TRBV5-4,TGTGCCAGCAGCAAGCCCGGGACAGGGGTCAGGGAGACCCAGTACTTC,CASSKPGTGVRETQYF
NA,TRBD1,TRBJ2-5,13,TRBV6-6,TGTGCCAGCAGTTCGGGGACAGAAGAGACCCAGTACTTC,CASSSGTEETQYF
NA,TRBD1,TRBJ1-5,15,TRBV5-1,TGCGCCAGCAGCTTGGGGGACAGGGACGGTCAGCCCCAGCATTTT,CASSLGDRDGQPQHF
NA,NA,TRBJ1-1,13,TRBV6-5,TGTGCCAGCAGCTCGATAATGAACACTGAAGCTTTCTTT,CASSSIMNTEAFF
NA,NA,TRBJ2-7,14,TRBV5-1,TGCGCCAGCAGCTTGGACACAGGGTACAACGAGCAGTACTTC,CASSLDTGYNEQYF
NA,NA,TRBJ1-6,15,TRBV27,TGTGCCAGCAGTTTTATGGCAGGGCGTAATTCACCCCTCCACTTT,CASSFMAGRNSPLHF
NA,NA,TRBJ1-1,15,TRBV7-9,TGTGCCAGCAGCTTAGGGAGATCGTTGGGTACTGAAGCTTTCTTT,CASSLGRSLGTEAFF
NA,NA,TRBJ2-7,17,TRBV21-1,TGTGCCAGCAGAGGTCTGGGGGGACAGGGGGCAGGATACGAGCAGTACTTC,CASRGLGGQGAGYEQYF
NA,NA,TRBJ2-7,15,TRBV7-2,TGTGCCAGCAGCTTAGCGTTTGGTCGGAAGTACGAGCAGTACTTC,CASSLAFGRKYEQYF
NA,TRBD1,TRBJ2-7,15,TRBV5-1,TGCGCCAGCAGAGCTACCCAAGACAGGGGTTACGAGCAGTACTTC,CASRATQDRGYEQYF
NA,NA,TRBJ1-3,16,TRBV9,TGTGCCAGCGGCCCGGGCAGTCCAAGGTCTGGAAACACCATATATTTT,CASGPGSPRSGNTIYF
NA,TRBD2,TRBJ2-7,14,TRBV2,TGTGCCAGCAGAACTAGCGGGAGTTCCTACGAGCAGTACTTC,CASRTSGSSYEQYF
few,NA,TRBJ1-5,14,TRBV10-3,TGTGCCATCAGTGCTGGGCGTAGCAATCAGCCCCAGCATTTT,CAISAGRSNQPQHF
NA,TRBD1,TRBJ1-1,15,TRBV5-1,TGCGCCAGCAGCTTGGGGACAGGGCCTTTCGGTGAAGCTTTCTTT,CASSLGTGPFGEAFF
NA,NA,TRBJ1-2,15,TRBV30,TGTGCCTGGACCACCAATTTTGGAAGGTGGCGAGGCTACACCTTC,CAWTTNFGRWRGYTF
NA,TRBD2,TRBJ2-7,16,TRBV7-2,TGTGCCAGCAGCTTATATCTAGCGGCCAGCTCCTACGAGCAGTACTTC,CASSLYLAASSYEQYF
NA,NA,TRBJ1-3,16,TRBV5-1,TGCGCCAGCAGCTTGATGACCGGGCCCTCTGGAAACACCATATATTTT,CASSLMTGPSGNTIYF
NA,NA,TRBJ1-1,13,TRBV5-1,TGCGCCAGCAGCTTGGCCGGGCCATCGGAAGCTTTCTTT,CASSLAGPSEAFF
NA,NA,TRBJ2-7,14,TRBV18,TGTGCCAGCTCACCACCGAAGAAAGAGGACGAGCAGTACTTC,CASSPPKKEDEQYF
NA,NA,TRBJ1-2,13,TRBV5-1,TGCGCCAGCAGCACCGGGACCGACTATGGCTACACCTTC,CASSTGTDYGYTF
NA,TRBD1,TRBJ1-4,15,TRBV2,TGTGCCAGCAGTGATGAGGGGACAGGCTCCGAAAAACTGTTTTTT,CASSDEGTGSEKLFF
NA,NA,TRBJ1-1,14,TRBV4-3,TGCGCCAGCAGCTATCAGGGGAAGGTCACTGAAGCTTTCTTT,CASSYQGKVTEAFF
NA,NA,TRBJ2-1,13,TRBV9,TGTGCCAGCAGCGTAGCCCCACTCGATGAGCAGTTCTTC,CASSVAPLDEQFF
NA,NA,TRBJ2-5,15,TRBV28,TGTGCCAGCAGTTTATCCATCGTCGGCCAAGAGACCCAGTACTTC,CASSLSIVGQETQYF
NA,NA,TRBJ2-1,12,TRBV9,TGTGCCAGCAGCCAATGGGGGGATGAGCAGTTCTTC,CASSQWGDEQFF
NA,NA,TRBJ2-2,14,TRBV6-6,TGTGCCAGCAGTAGAAGGGGTTCCACCGGGGAGCTGTTTTTT,CASSRRGSTGELFF
NA,TRBD2,TRBJ2-7,20,TRBV5-1,TGCGCCAGCAGCCCTGGACTAGCGGGAGGGCCCGGGGGAGCCCCCTACGAGCAGTACTTC,CASSPGLAGGPGGAPYEQYF
NA,NA,TRBJ2-7,11,TRBV6-6,TGTGCCAGCAGTTCTTCTTGGGGGCAGTACTTC,CASSSSWGQYF
once,NA,TRBJ2-6,14,TRBV15,TGTGCCACCACCAGTCCCTCTGGGGCCAACGTCCTGACTTTC,CATTSPSGANVLTF